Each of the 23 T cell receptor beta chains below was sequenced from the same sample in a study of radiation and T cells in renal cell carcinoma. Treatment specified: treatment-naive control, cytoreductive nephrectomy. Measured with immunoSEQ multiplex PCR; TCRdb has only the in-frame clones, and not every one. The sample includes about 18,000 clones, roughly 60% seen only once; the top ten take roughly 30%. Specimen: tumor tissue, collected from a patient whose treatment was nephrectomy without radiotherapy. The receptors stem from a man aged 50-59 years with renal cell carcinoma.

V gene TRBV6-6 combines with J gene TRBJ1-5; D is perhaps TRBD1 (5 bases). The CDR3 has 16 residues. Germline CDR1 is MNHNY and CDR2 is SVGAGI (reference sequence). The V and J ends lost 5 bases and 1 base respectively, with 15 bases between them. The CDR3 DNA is TGTGCCAGCAGTACTTGGGACCGGGGGAGCAATCAGCCCCAGCATTTT. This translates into CASSTWDRGSNQPQHF.

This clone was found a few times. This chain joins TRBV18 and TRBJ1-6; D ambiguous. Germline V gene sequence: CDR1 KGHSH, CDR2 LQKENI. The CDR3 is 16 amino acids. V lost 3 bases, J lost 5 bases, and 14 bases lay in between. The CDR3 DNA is TGTGCCAGCTCACCCCGAAGGACCGAAGATAATTCACCCCTCCACTTT. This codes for CASSPRRTEDNSPLHF.

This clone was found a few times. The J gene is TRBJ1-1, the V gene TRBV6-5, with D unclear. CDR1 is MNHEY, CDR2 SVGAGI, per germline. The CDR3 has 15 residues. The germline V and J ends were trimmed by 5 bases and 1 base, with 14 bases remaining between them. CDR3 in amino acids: CASSRQTGRNTEAFF. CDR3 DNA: TGTGCCAGCAGTCGGCAGACGGGCAGGAACACTGAAGCTTTCTTT.

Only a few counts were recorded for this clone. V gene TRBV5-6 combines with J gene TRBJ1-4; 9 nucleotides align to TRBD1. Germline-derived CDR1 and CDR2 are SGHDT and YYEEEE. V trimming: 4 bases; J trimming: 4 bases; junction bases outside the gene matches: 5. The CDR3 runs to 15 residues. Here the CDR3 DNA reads TGTGCCAGCAGCCTCACGGGACAGGGTAATGAAAAACTGTTTTTT. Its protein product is CASSLTGQGNEKLFF. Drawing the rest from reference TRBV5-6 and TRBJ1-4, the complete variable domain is DAGVTQSPTHLIKTRGQQVTLRCSPKSGHDTVSWYQQALGQGPQFIFQYYEEEERQRGNFPDRFSGHQFPNYSSELNVNALLLGDSALYLCASSLTGQGNEKLFFGSGTQLSVL.

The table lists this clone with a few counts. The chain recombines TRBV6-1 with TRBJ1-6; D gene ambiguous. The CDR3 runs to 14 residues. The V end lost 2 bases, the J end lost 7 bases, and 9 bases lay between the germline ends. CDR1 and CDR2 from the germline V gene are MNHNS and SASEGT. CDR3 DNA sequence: TGTGCCAGCAGTGAACTAACTGGGAATTCACCCCTCCACTTT. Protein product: CASSELTGNSPLHF.

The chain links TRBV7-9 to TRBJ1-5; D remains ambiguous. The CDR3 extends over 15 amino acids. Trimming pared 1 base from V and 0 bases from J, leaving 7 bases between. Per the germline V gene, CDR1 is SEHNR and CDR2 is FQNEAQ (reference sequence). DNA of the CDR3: TGTGCCAGCAGCTTAGGACGGTCTAGCAATCAGCCCCAGCATTTT. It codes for CASSLGRSSNQPQHF.

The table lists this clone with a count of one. The CDR3 loop reads CASGLVLLRGVTEAFF. In nucleotides, the CDR3 is TGTGCTAGTGGTTTGGTATTACTAAGGGGCGTCACTGAAGCTTTCTTT. V and J are TRBV12-5 and TRBJ1-1; D is perhaps TRBD1 (5 bases). V was pared by 0 bases and J by 4 bases, with 15 bases between. The CDR3 runs 16 residues. The germline V gene has CDR1 LGHNT and CDR2 FRNRAP.

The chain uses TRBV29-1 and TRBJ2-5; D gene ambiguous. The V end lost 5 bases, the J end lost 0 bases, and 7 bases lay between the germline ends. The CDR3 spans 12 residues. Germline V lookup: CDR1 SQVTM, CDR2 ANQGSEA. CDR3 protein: CSVRTDQETQYF. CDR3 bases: TGCAGCGTTAGAACAGACCAAGAGACCCAGTACTTC.

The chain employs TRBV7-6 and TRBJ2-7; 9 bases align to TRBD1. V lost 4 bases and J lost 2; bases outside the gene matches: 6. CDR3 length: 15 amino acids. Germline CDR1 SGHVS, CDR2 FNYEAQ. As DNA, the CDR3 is TGTGCCAGCAGCTCCGGACAGGGGAGTGCCTACGAGCAGTACTTC. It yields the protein CASSSGQGSAYEQYF. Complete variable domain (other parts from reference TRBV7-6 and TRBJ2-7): GAGVSQSPRYKVTKRGQDVALRCDPISGHVSLYWYRQALGQGPEFLTYFNYEAQQDKSGLPNDRFSAERPEGSISTLTIQRTEQRDSAMYRCASSSGQGSAYEQYFGPGTRLTVT.

The CDR3 loop reads CASSLAYGTLGGEAFF. The CDR3 DNA reads as TGTGCCAGCAGCTTGGCCTACGGGACTTTAGGCGGGGAAGCTTTCTTT. The V gene is TRBV5-5, the J gene TRBJ1-1; possibly TRBD1 for D (5 bases). V was cut by 0 bases and J by 8 bases, with 20 bases left in between. The CDR3 loop spans 16 amino acids. Germline CDR1 reads SGHKS; CDR2 reads YYEKEE (reference sequence).

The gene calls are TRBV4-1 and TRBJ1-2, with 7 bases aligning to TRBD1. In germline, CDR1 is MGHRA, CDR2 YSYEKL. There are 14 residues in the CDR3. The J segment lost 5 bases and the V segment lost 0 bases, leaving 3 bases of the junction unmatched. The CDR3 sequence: CASSQDGQEYGYTF. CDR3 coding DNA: TGCGCCAGCAGCCAAGACGGACAGGAGTATGGCTACACCTTC.

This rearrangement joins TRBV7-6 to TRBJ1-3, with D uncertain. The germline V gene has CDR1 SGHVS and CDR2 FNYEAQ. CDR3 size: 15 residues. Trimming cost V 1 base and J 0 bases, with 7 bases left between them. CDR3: CASSLGSLSGNTIYF. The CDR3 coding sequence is TGTGCCAGCAGCTTAGGCAGTCTCTCTGGAAACACCATATATTTT.

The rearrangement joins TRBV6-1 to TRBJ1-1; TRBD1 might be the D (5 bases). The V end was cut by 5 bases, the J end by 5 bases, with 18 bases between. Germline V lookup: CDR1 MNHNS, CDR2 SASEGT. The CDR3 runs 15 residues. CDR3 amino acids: CASSPQGFRGTEAFF. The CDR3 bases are TGTGCCAGCAGTCCGCAGGGATTTCGGGGTACTGAAGCTTTCTTT.

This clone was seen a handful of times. CDR3 sequence (DNA): TGTGCCAGTAGTACCCAGGGACGGAGGCAAGAGACCCAGTACTTC. Amino acids: CASSTQGRRQETQYF. The chain is built from TRBV19 and TRBJ2-5; D possibly matches TRBD1 or TRBD2 (5 bases each). Germline V gene data show CDR1 as LNHDA and CDR2 as SQIVND (reference sequence). CDR3 size: 15 residues. V was shortened by 4 bases and J by 2 bases, with 14 bases between the two germline ends. Complete variable domain (other parts from reference TRBV19 and TRBJ2-5): DGGITQSPKYLFRKEGQNVTLSCEQNLNHDAMYWYRQDPGQGLRLIYYSQIVNDFQKGDIAEGYSVSREKKESFPLTVTSAQKNPTAFYLCASSTQGRRQETQYFGPGTRLLVL.

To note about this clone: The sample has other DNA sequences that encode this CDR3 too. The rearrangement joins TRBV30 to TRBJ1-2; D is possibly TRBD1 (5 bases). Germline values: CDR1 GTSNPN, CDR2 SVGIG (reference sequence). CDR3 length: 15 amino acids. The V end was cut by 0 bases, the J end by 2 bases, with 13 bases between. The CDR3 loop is CAWSVRYRPNYGYTF. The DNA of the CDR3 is TGTGCCTGGAGTGTACGTTACAGGCCGAACTATGGCTACACCTTC.

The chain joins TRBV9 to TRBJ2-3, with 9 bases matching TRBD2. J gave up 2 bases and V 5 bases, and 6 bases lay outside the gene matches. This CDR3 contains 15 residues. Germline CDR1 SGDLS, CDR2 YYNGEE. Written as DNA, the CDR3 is TGTGCCAGCAGTGGCGGGGGGGCACCCACAGATACGCAGTATTTT. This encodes CASSGGGAPTDTQYF.

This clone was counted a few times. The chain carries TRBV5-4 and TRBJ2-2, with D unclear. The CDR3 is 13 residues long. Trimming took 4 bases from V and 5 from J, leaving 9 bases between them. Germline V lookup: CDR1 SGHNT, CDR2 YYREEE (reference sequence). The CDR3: CASSLEKTGELFF. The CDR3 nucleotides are TGTGCCAGCAGCCTCGAGAAAACCGGGGAGCTGTTTTTT.

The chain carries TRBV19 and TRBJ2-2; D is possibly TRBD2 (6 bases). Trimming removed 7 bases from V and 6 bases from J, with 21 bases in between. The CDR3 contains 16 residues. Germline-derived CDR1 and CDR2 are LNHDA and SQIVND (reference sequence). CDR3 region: CASTDPKLRGSGELFF. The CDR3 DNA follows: TGTGCCAGTACCGATCCCAAACTGCGGGGTTCCGGGGAGCTGTTTTTT.

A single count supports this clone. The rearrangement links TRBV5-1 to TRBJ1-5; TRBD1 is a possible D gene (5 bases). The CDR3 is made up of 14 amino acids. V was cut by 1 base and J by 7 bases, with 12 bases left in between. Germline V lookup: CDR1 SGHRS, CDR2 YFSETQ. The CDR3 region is CASSLTGETQPQHF. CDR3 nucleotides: TGCGCCAGCAGCTTGACGGGGGAGACGCAGCCCCAGCATTTT.

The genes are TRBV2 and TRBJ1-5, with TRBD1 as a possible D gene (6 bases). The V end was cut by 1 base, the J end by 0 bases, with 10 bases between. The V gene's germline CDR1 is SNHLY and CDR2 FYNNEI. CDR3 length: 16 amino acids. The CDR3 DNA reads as TGTGCCAGCAGTGAAGAGGACAGTTATAGCAATCAGCCCCAGCATTTT. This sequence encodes CASSEEDSYSNQPQHF. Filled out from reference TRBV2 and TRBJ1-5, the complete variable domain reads EPEVTQTPSHQVTQMGQEVILRCVPISNHLYFYWYRQILGQKVEFLVSFYNNEISEKSEIFDDQFSVERPDGSNFTLKIRSTKLEDSAMYFCASSEEDSYSNQPQHFGDGTRLSIL.

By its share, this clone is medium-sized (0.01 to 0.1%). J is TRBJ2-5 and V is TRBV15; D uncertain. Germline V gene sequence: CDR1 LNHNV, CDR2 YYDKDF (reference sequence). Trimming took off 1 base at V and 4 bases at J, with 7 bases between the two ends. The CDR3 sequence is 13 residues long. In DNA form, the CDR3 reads TGTGCCACCAGCAGAGGGCCAGGAGAGACCCAGTACTTC. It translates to CATSRGPGETQYF.

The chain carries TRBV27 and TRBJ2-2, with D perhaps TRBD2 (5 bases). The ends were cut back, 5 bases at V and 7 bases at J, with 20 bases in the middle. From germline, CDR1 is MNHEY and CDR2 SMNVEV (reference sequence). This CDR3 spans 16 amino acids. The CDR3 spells CASSPGIIGNHGELFF. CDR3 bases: TGTGCCAGCAGTCCGGGGATCATTGGGAACCACGGGGAGCTGTTTTTT.

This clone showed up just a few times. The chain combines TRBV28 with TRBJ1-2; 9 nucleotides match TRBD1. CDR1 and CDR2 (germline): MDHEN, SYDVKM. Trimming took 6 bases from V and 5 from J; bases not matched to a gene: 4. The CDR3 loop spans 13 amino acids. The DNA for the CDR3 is TGTGCCAGCAGGAGACAGGGGGTTTATGGCTACACCTTC. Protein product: CASRRQGVYGYTF.